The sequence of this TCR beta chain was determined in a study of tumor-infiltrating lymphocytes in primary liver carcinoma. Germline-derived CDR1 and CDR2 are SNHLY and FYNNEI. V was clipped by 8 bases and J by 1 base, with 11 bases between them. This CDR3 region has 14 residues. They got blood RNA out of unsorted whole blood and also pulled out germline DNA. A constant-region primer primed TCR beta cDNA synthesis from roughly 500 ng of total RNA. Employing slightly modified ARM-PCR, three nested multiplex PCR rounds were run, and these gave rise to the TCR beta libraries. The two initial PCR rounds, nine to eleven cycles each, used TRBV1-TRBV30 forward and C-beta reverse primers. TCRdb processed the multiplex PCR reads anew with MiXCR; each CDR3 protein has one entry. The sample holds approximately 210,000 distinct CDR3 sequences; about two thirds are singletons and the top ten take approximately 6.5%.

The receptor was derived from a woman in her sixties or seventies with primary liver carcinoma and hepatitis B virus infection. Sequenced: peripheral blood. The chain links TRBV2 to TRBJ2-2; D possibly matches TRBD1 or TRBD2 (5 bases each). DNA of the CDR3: TGTGCCAGCTCGGGACCCAGGAACACCGGGGAGCTGTTTTTT. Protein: CASSGPRNTGELFF. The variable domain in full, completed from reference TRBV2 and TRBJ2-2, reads EPEVTQTPSHQVTQMGQEVILRCVPISNHLYFYWYRQILGQKVEFLVSFYNNEISEKSEIFDDQFSVERPDGSNFTLKIRSTKLEDSAMYFCASSGPRNTGELFFGEGSRLTVL.